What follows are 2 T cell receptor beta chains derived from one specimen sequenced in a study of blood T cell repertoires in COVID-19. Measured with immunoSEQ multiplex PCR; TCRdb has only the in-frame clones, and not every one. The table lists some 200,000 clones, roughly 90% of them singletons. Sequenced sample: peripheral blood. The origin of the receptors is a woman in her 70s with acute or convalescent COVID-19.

CDR3 nucleotides: TGCGCCAGCAGCCAGGGGGGTGGCAATCAGCCCCAGCATTTT. As protein: CASSQGGGNQPQHF. The rearrangement joins TRBV5-1 to TRBJ1-5, with 7 bases lining up with TRBD1. Germline V CDR1 and CDR2: SGHRS, YFSETQ. This CDR3 region has 14 residues. V gave up 4 bases and J gave up 2 bases; unmatched junction bases: 3.

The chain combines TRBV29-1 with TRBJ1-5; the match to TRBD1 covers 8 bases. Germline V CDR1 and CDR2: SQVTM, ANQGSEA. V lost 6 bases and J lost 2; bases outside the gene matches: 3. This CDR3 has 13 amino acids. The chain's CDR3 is CSVQGGGNQPQHF. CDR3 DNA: TGCAGCGTACAGGGGGGGGGCAATCAGCCCCAGCATTTT. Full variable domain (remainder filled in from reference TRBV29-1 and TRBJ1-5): SAVISQKPSRDICQRGTSLTIQCQVDSQVTMMFWYRQQPGQSLTLIATANQGSEATYESGFVIDKFPISRPNLTFSTLTVSNMSPEDSSIYLCSVQGGGNQPQHFGDGTRLSIL.